A single sample is the source of the 28 T cell receptor beta chains below, sequenced in a study of persistence of HIV-infected CD4 T cells. The stimulus was an HIV-1 Gag 15-mer peptide pool, about 1.1 ug/peptide/mL. CD4+ T cells upregulating both CD40 ligand and CD69 were sorted as responding cells. Antigens of these TCRs are unknown. The libraries were made with immunoSEQ version 4 in survey mode. Repertoires were generated with immunoSEQ multiplex PCR, while TCRdb's copy carries only in-frame clones and drops some. The sample contains fewer than 35,000 clones, approximately 70% of which appear only once. The sample here was CD4+ T cells sorted from PBMCs after approximately 20-hour stimulation, taken from a patient who received antiretroviral therapy. These receptors were obtained from an adult man with HIV who was CMV-seropositive.

This clone came up a few times. This chain links TRBV2 with TRBJ1-1, with 8 bases matching TRBD1. V lost 5 bases, J lost 7 bases, and 9 bases stayed unmatched. CDR1 and CDR2 (germline): SNHLY, FYNNEI. The CDR3 loop spans 14 amino acids. The CDR3 DNA reads as TGTGCCAGCAGTCTTGGACAGGGAAAGATTGAAGCTTTCTTT. This gives the protein CASSLGQGKIEAFF.

This chain links TRBV14 with TRBJ2-5; 10 nucleotides line up with TRBD1. Trimming took 4 bases from V and 2 from J; bases not matched to a gene: 7. CDR1 is SGHDN, CDR2 FVKESK, per germline. The length of the CDR3 is 16 residues. This chain's CDR3 is CASSPWTGGIQETQYF. The CDR3 region has the DNA TGTGCCAGCAGCCCCTGGACAGGGGGGATTCAAGAGACCCAGTACTTC.

The rearrangement uses TRBV7-6 and TRBJ2-7; 10 positions match TRBD1. V gave up 1 base and J gave up 1 base; unmatched junction bases: 1. The CDR3 contains 15 residues. Per the germline V gene, CDR1 is SGHVS and CDR2 is FNYEAQ. CDR3 in DNA: TGTGCCAGCAGCTTAGGGGGACAGGGGTCCTACGAGCAGTACTTC. Residues: CASSLGGQGSYEQYF.

The chain carries TRBV3-1 (or the pseudogene TRBV3-2) and TRBJ1-1, with 7 bases fitting TRBD1. Germline V gene data show CDR1 as LGHDT and CDR2 as YNNKEL (reference sequence). The CDR3 consists of 12 residues. The V and J ends lost 2 bases and 8 bases, in that order; junction bases with no gene match: 2. The CDR3 DNA follows: TGTGCCAGCAGCCAACTGGGACAGGAAGCTTTCTTT. Translating gives CASSQLGQEAFF.

The chain combines TRBV6-5 with TRBJ2-3; TRBD2 matches at 8 bases. The CDR3 consists of 15 residues. V lost 6 bases to trimming and J lost 4 bases; unmatched junction nucleotides: 9. CDR1 and CDR2 (germline): MNHEY, SVGAGI. The DNA of the CDR3 is TGTGCCAGCAGCCGTAGCGGGGCACGATCAGATACGCAGTATTTT. It codes for CASSRSGARSDTQYF.

This clone has only a few counts. This chain joins TRBV28 and TRBJ1-3; 9 nucleotides agree with TRBD1. This CDR3 contains 15 residues. Per germline, CDR1 MDHEN and CDR2 SYDVKM. J gave up 7 bases and V 3 bases, and 7 bases lay outside the gene matches. The CDR3 here is CASSFTGTGSNTIYF. The CDR3 nucleotides read TGTGCCAGCAGTTTTACCGGGACAGGGTCCAACACCATATATTTT.

V is TRBV6-5 and J is TRBJ1-5; D unclear. Germline CDR1 and CDR2: MNHEY and SVGAGI. This CDR3 is built from 15 residues. V lost 0 bases, J lost 3 bases, and 9 bases lay in between. The CDR3 protein is CASSYSGRINQPQHF. CDR3 nucleotide sequence: TGTGCCAGCAGTTACTCCGGACGGATCAATCAGCCCCAGCATTTT.

This clone was seen only a few times. This chain uses TRBV2 with TRBJ1-2, with 11 bases fitting TRBD1. V gave up 7 bases and J gave up 5 bases; unmatched junction bases: 6. The CDR3 has 14 residues. CDR1 and CDR2 from the germline V gene are SNHLY and FYNNEI. This CDR3 is CASTGQGASYGYTF. CDR3 sequence (DNA): TGTGCCAGCACCGGACAGGGGGCGAGTTATGGCTACACCTTC.

Only a few counts were recorded for this clone. Distinct nucleotide sequences in the sample also encode this CDR3. The chain combines TRBV6-5 with TRBJ1-1; D is perhaps TRBD1 (6 bases). This CDR3 has 13 amino acids. Deletions cut 2 bases from V and 4 bases from J, with 8 bases between. Germline V gives CDR1 MNHEY, CDR2 SVGAGI. CDR3 nucleotide sequence: TGTGCCAGCAGTTACCAGGGGAGCACTGAAGCTTTCTTT. Its translation is CASSYQGSTEAFF.

The rearrangement uses TRBV7-2 and TRBJ2-7; D remains ambiguous. The length of the CDR3 is 14 residues. Germline lookup yields CDR1 SGHTA and CDR2 FQGNSA. With 5 bases removed from V and 1 base from J, the gap between germline ends came to 12 bases. This chain's CDR3 is CASSTYSRSYEQYF. The DNA of the CDR3 is TGTGCCAGCAGCACCTACAGTCGATCCTACGAGCAGTACTTC.

The CDR3 region is CASSLSGMNTEAFF. The CDR3 nucleotides are TGTGCCAGCAGCCTTAGCGGCATGAACACTGAAGCTTTCTTT. V and J are TRBV14 and TRBJ1-1, with no clear D. The germline gives CDR1 SGHDN, CDR2 FVKESK. The CDR3 is 14 amino acids. Trimming took 4 bases from V and 0 from J, leaving 9 bases between them. Looking up the rest from reference TRBV14 and TRBJ1-1 gives the full variable domain: EAGVTQFPSHSVIEKGQTVTLRCDPISGHDNLYWYRRVMGKEIKFLLHFVKESKQDESGMPNNRFLAERTGGTYSTLKVQPAELEDSGVYFCASSLSGMNTEAFFGQGTRLTVV.

The V and J genes are TRBV9 and TRBJ2-1; maybe TRBD2 (6 bases). This CDR3 is 16 amino acids long. Deletions cut 3 bases from V and 5 bases from J, with 18 bases between. Germline CDR1 reads SGDLS; CDR2 reads YYNGEE. CDR3 region: CASSDPLEGWNNEQFF. DNA of the CDR3: TGTGCCAGCAGCGACCCTCTGGAGGGGTGGAACAATGAGCAGTTCTTC.

The V call is TRBV18, the J call TRBJ2-7; 7 nucleotides line up with TRBD1. The CDR3 contains 15 residues. The germline gives CDR1 KGHSH, CDR2 LQKENI. V was clipped by 5 bases and J by 0 bases; unmatched bases: 7. For the CDR3, the DNA is TGTGCCAGCTCATCCTCGGGACAGTACTCCTACGAGCAGTACTTC. It is translated as CASSSSGQYSYEQYF.

The chain couples TRBV19 to TRBJ1-3; TRBD1 aligns across 7 bases. The CDR3 runs 16 residues. J was trimmed by 1 base and V by 3 bases; bases with no gene match: 6. Germline values: CDR1 LNHDA, CDR2 SQIVND (reference sequence). CDR3 sequence (DNA): TGTGCCAGTAGTATGACAGGGAACCCTTCTGGAAACACCATATATTTT. Translated, it gives CASSMTGNPSGNTIYF.

The chain links TRBV6-6 to TRBJ2-1, with D unresolved. The CDR3 has 11 residues. Trimming shortened V by 4 bases and J by 6 bases, and 4 bases separated the two germline ends. CDR1 and CDR2 from the germline V gene are MNHNY and SVGAGI (reference sequence). For the CDR3, the DNA is TGTGCCAGCAGTTTGATCAATGAGCAGTTCTTC. Amino acids: CASSLINEQFF.

The chain carries TRBV14 and TRBJ1-5; D might be TRBD1 (5 bases). Germline V gene lookup returns CDR1 SGHDN and CDR2 FVKESK. The ends were cut back, 5 bases at V and 4 bases at J, with 15 bases in the middle. The CDR3 runs to 15 residues. In nucleotides, the CDR3 is TGTGCCAGCAGCAGCAGGGTAGGGTTGAATCAGCCCCAGCATTTT. It is translated as CASSSRVGLNQPQHF.

This clone was recorded only once. The V and J genes are TRBV12-3 or TRBV12-4 and TRBJ1-5, with no clear D. V was cut by 5 bases and J by 3 bases, with 8 bases left in between. This CDR3 is 13 amino acids long. CDR3 in DNA: TGTGCCAGCAGTCTGGACCACAATCAGCCCCAGCATTTT. This translates into CASSLDHNQPQHF.

This chain connects TRBV24-1 to TRBJ2-2; 11 nucleotides line up with TRBD2. After removal of 5 bases from V and 8 bases from J, the junction contained 6 bases not matched to a gene. Germline lookup yields CDR1 KGHDR and CDR2 SFDVKD. The CDR3 has 15 residues. CDR3 protein: CATSALAGGSGELFF. The CDR3 nucleotides read TGTGCCACCAGTGCGCTAGCGGGGGGTTCTGGGGAGCTGTTTTTT.

This clone occurred once. The rearrangement links TRBV5-6 to TRBJ1-2; tentatively, D is TRBD1 (5 bases). Germline V gene sequence: CDR1 SGHDT, CDR2 YYEEEE. The CDR3 has 13 amino acids. Trimming took off 3 bases at V and 7 bases at J, with 13 bases between the two ends. The CDR3 loop reads CASSWGQIGGYTF. CDR3 in DNA: TGTGCCAGCAGCTGGGGCCAAATTGGTGGCTACACCTTC.

The rearrangement joins TRBV28 to TRBJ2-2; D is uncertain. The CDR3 length is 13 residues. Trimming stripped 8 bases from V and 0 bases from J, with 7 bases between. CDR1 is MDHEN, CDR2 SYDVKM, per germline. This chain's CDR3 is CASLAANTGELFF. The CDR3 bases are TGTGCCAGCCTGGCGGCGAACACCGGGGAGCTGTTTTTT.

The rearrangement joins TRBV10-2 to TRBJ1-6, with a possible D match to TRBD1 (6 bases). CDR1 and CDR2 (germline): WSHSY, SAAADI. V dropped 7 bases and J dropped 6 bases, with 10 bases sitting between them. There are 13 residues in the CDR3. The CDR3 sequence is CASTEQGNSPLHF. CDR3 in DNA: TGCGCCAGCACCGAACAGGGTAATTCACCCCTCCACTTT.

The chain has TRBV28 and TRBJ1-1; D unresolved. Germline-derived CDR1 and CDR2 are MDHEN and SYDVKM. The CDR3 totals 11 residues. Deletions cut 8 bases from V and 4 bases from J, with 8 bases between. The CDR3: CASLRSTEAFF. The CDR3 DNA is TGTGCCAGCCTCCGGAGCACTGAAGCTTTCTTT.

This clone occurred a few times. The chain recombines TRBV7-9 with TRBJ2-5; D uncertain. CDR3 length: 12 residues. Germline values: CDR1 SEHNR, CDR2 FQNEAQ (reference sequence). Trimming shortened V by 5 bases and J by 5 bases, and 9 bases separated the two germline ends. CDR3 sequence: CASSPSTETQYF. The CDR3 DNA follows: TGTGCCAGCAGCCCTAGTACGGAGACCCAGTACTTC. Full variable domain (missing parts from reference TRBV7-9 and TRBJ2-5): DTGVSQNPRHKITKRGQNVTFRCDPISEHNRLYWYRQTLGQGPEFLTYFQNEAQLEKSRLLSDRFSAERPKGSFSTLEIQRTEQGDSAMYLCASSPSTETQYFGPGTRLLVL.

V is TRBV19 and J is TRBJ1-2; 9 bases map to TRBD1. Germline CDR1 LNHDA, CDR2 SQIVND (reference sequence). V shed 5 bases, J shed 7 bases, and the junction held 8 bases outside the gene matches. CDR3 length equals 14 residues. The DNA for the CDR3 is TGTGCCAGTAGTTTCCAACAGGGGGCGAGTGGCTACACCTTC. It encodes CASSFQQGASGYTF.

This clone was observed a few times. The rearrangement joins TRBV3-1 (or the pseudogene TRBV3-2) to TRBJ1-1; D not certain. Germline CDR1 is LGHDT and CDR2 is YNNKEL (reference sequence). The CDR3 sequence is 12 residues long. V was clipped by 0 bases and J by 5 bases, with 4 bases between them. This CDR3 reads CASSQDQTEAFF. The CDR3 nucleotides read TGTGCCAGCAGCCAAGATCAGACTGAAGCTTTCTTT.

The V and J genes are TRBV18 and TRBJ2-7, with TRBD2 as a possible D gene (6 bases). This CDR3 has 15 amino acids. Germline V gene sequence: CDR1 KGHSH, CDR2 LQKENI. V lost 0 bases and J 1 base, leaving 10 bases between the germline ends. The CDR3 nucleotides read TGTGCCAGCTCACCACCGGGCGGGGCTTCCTACGAGCAGTACTTC. Translating it yields CASSPPGGASYEQYF.

This clone was counted only a few times. The CDR3 loop reads CASSQDGQLSTKGAFF. The CDR3, as DNA: TGCGCCAGCAGCCAAGATGGACAGCTTAGCACTAAAGGAGCTTTCTTT. The genes are TRBV4-1 and TRBJ1-1, with D maybe TRBD1 (6 bases). CDR1 is MGHRA, CDR2 YSYEKL, per germline. The CDR3 sequence is 16 residues long. V gave up 0 bases and J gave up 10 bases, with 21 bases separating them.

This clone appeared once. V and J are TRBV12-3 or TRBV12-4 and TRBJ1-2, with 7 bases matching TRBD1. V lost 5 bases, J lost 5 bases, and 5 bases stayed unmatched. The CDR3 totals 13 residues. The CDR3 nucleotides are TGTGCCAGCAGTGGACAGGTCGGATATGGCTACACCTTC. The encoded protein is CASSGQVGYGYTF.